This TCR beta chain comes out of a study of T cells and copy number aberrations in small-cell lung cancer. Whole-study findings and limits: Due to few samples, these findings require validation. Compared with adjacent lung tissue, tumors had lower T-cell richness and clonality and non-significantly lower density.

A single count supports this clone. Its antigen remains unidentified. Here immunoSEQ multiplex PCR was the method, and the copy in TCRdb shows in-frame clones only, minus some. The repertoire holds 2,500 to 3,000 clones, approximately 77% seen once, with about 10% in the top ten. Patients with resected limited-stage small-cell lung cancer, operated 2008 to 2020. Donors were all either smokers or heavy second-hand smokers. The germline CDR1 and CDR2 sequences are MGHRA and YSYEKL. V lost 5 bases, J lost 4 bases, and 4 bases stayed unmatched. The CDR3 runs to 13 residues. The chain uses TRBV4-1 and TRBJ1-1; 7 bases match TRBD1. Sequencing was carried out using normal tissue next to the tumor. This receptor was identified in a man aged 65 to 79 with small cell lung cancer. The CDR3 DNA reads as TGCGCCAGCAGCAGGGGGCAGAGCACTGAAGCTTTCTTT. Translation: CASSRGQSTEAFF.